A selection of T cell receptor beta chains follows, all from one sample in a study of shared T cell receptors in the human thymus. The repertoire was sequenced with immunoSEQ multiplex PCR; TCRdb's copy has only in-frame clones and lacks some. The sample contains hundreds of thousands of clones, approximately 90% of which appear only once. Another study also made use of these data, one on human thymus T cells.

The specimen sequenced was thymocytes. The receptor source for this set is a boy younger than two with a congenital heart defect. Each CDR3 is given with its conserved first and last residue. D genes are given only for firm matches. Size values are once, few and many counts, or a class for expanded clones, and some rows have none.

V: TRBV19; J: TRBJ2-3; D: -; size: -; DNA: TGTGCCAGTTGGAATGCGGTCACAGATACGCAGTATTTT; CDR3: CASWNAVTDTQYF
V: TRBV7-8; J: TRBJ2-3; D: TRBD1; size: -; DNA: TGTGCCAGCACCTGGCTTCCCGGACAGGAGGGCACAGATACGCAGTATTTT; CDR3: CASTWLPGQEGTDTQYF
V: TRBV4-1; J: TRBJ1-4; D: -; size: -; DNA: TGCGCCAGCAGCCAAGATTGGGGGTCCCGGGAGAGGGATGAAAAACTGTTTTTT; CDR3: CASSQDWGSRERDEKLFF
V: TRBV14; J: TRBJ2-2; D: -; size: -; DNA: TGTGCCAGCAGCCAAAATGGGGACCCCAGGGGGAACACCGGGGAGCTGTTTTTT; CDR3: CASSQNGDPRGNTGELFF
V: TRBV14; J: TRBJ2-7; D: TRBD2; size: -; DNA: TGTGCCAGCAGCCAAGAGAAAGCGGGAGGGCACATCTACGAGCAGTACTTC; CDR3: CASSQEKAGGHIYEQYF
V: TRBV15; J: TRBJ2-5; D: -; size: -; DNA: TGTGCCACCAGTGAGCGGAGAGCAAAAGAGACCCAGTACTTC; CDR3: CATSERRAKETQYF
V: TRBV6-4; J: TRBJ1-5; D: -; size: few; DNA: TGTGCCAGCAGTGAATCCGGTTATAGCAATCAGCCCCAGCATTTT; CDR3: CASSESGYSNQPQHF
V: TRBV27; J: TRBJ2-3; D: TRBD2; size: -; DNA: TGTGCCAGCAGCCACCTTTCTAGCGGGAGATTAGATACGCAGTATTTT; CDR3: CASSHLSSGRLDTQYF
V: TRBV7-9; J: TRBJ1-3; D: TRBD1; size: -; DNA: TGTGCCAGCAGAACAGACAGGGAGTTGGTTGGAAACACCATATATTTT; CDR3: CASRTDRELVGNTIYF
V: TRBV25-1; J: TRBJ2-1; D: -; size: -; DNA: TGTGCCAGCAGCGGAAGGACAGGAGGGAAAATCGTGAATGAGCAGTTCTTC; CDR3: CASSGRTGGKIVNEQFF
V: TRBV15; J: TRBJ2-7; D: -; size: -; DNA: TGTGCCACCAGCTTACGGACTGCCGGCTCCTACGAGCAGTACTTC; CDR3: CATSLRTAGSYEQYF
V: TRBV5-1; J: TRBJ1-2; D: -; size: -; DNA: TGCGCCAGCAGCTTGAGGTTCCCTGTCCAGGCCTATGGCTACACCTTC; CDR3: CASSLRFPVQAYGYTF
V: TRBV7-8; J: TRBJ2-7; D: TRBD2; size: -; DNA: TGTGCCAGCAGCTTCCTTCCGGGACTAGCGGACTACGAGCAGTACTTC; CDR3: CASSFLPGLADYEQYF
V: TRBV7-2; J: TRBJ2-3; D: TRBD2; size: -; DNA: TGTGCCAGCAGCCGTCTGAGCGAGCGGGAGGGAGCAGATACGCAGTATTTT; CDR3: CASSRLSEREGADTQYF
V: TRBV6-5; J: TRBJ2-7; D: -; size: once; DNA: TGTGCCAGCAGTTACTCGAAAGGGGACGAGCAGTACTTC; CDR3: CASSYSKGDEQYF
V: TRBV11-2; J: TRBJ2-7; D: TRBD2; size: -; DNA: TGTGCCAGCAGCCACACTCCCGCCCCGTCGCTAGCGGTTCTCTACGAGCAGTACTTC; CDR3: CASSHTPAPSLAVLYEQYF
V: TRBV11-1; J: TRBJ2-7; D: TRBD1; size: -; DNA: TGTGCCAGCAGCCCCTCGGGACAGGGAACCTACGAGCAGTACTTC; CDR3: CASSPSGQGTYEQYF
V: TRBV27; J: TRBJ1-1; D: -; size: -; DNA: TGTGCCAGCCACGGCGGGCCGAACACTGAAGCTTTCTTT; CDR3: CASHGGPNTEAFF
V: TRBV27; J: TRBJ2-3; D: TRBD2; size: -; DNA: TGTGCCAGCAGTTTCCGTGCCTCTTTTAGCGGGAGGGCCGCAGATACGCAGTATTTT; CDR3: CASSFRASFSGRAADTQYF
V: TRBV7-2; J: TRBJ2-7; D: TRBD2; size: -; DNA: TGTGCCAGCAGCTTAGGTTTACAGCGCGGGACTAGCGGGACCTACGAGCAGTACTTC; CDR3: CASSLGLQRGTSGTYEQYF
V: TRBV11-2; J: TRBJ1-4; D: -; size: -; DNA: TGTGCCAGCAGACCAGCCGCGGGGACAACTAATGAAAAACTGTTTTTT; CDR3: CASRPAAGTTNEKLFF
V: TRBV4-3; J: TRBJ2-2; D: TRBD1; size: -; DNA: TGCGCCAGCAGCCAAGACCAACAGGGGGCAGTCACCGGGGAGCTGTTTTTT; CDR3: CASSQDQQGAVTGELFF
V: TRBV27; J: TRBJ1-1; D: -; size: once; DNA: TGTGCCAGCAGTCGCGACCTGGGGGGGACTGAAGCTTTCTTT; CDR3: CASSRDLGGTEAFF
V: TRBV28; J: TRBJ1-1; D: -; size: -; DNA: TGTGCCAGCAGTTTAATGGGCAGGGTTAACACTGAAGCTTTCTTT; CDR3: CASSLMGRVNTEAFF
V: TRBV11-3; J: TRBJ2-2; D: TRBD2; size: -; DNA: TGTGCCAGCAGCCCGATCCCTAGCGGGAGAAACACCGGGGAGCTGTTTTTT; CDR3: CASSPIPSGRNTGELFF
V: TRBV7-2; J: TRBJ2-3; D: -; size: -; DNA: TGTGCCAGCAGCTTAGTCCAGATCACCTTCACAGATACGCAGTATTTT; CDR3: CASSLVQITFTDTQYF
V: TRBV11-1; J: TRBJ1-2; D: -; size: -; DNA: TGTGCCAGCAGCTTCAACAGAGGGAAGGGCTACACCTTC; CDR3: CASSFNRGKGYTF
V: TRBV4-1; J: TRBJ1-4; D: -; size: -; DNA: TGCGCCAGCAGCCAAGATGGGGCAGAAGATCCTAAGGCAACTAATGAAAAACTGTTTTTT; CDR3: CASSQDGAEDPKATNEKLFF
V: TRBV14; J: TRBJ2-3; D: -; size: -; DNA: TGTGCCAGCAGCCAAGGGTGGGCAGGGTCTAGCACAGATACGCAGTATTTT; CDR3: CASSQGWAGSSTDTQYF
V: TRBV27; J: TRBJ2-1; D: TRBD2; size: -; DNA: TGTGCCAGCAATCCCCGGACTAGCGGCACCTACAATGAGCAGTTCTTC; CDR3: CASNPRTSGTYNEQFF
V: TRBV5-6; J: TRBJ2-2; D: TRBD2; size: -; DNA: TGTGCCAGCAGCCCCCGGACTAGCGGGCAGAACACCGGGGAGCTGTTTTTT; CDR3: CASSPRTSGQNTGELFF
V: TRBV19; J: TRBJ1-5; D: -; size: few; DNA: TGTGCCAGTTGTGGAGAACATAGCAATCAGCCCCAGCATTTT; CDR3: CASCGEHSNQPQHF
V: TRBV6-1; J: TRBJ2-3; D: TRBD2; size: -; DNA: TGTGCCAGCACCCGAGAGGGAGGGACAGATACGCAGTATTTT; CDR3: CASTREGGTDTQYF
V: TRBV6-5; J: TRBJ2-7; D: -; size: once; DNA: TGTGCCAGCAGTTACTCTGCGTGGTTAGCCGATTACGAGCAGTACTTC; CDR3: CASSYSAWLADYEQYF
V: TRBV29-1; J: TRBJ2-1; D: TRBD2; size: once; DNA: TGCAGCGTTGAAAAGAGCGGGAGGATTTACAATGAGCAGTTCTTC; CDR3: CSVEKSGRIYNEQFF
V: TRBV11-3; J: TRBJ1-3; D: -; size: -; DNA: TGTGCCAGCAGCTTCCCCCCGGGGGGAAACACCATATATTTT; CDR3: CASSFPPGGNTIYF
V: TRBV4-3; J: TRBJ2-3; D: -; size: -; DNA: TGCGCCAGCAGCCAAGATGGGAGGACACATACGCAGTATTTT; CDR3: CASSQDGRTHTQYF
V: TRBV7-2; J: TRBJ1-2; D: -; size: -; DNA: TGTGCCAGCAGCTTAGCGGAGAACTATGGCTACACCTTC; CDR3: CASSLAENYGYTF
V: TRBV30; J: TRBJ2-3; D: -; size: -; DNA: TGTGCCTGGAGTGAGGGGCGGTTCTTTAGCACAGATACGCAGTATTTT; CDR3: CAWSEGRFFSTDTQYF
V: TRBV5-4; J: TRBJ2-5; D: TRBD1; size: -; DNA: TGTGCCAGCAGCCCACCCCGGCTGGGACAGGTAGAAGAGACCCAGTACTTC; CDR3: CASSPPRLGQVEETQYF
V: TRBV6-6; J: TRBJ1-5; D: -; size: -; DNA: TGTGCCAGCAGCTCCGTGCGGGTTGGTCAGCCCCAGCATTTT; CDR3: CASSSVRVGQPQHF
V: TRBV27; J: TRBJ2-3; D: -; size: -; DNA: TGTGCCAGCAGTTTCGGTCTAGCCAACGGAGATACGCAGTATTTT; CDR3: CASSFGLANGDTQYF
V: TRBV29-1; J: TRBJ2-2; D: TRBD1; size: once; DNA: TGCAGCGTTGAAGATTCCCGGACAGGGTACACCGGGGAGCTGTTTTTT; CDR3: CSVEDSRTGYTGELFF
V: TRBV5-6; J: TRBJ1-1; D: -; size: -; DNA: TGTGCCAGCAGCTTTCCAGGGGTTTGCTCCACTGAAGCTTTCTTT; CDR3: CASSFPGVCSTEAFF
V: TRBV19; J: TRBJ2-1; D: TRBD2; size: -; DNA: TGTGCCACCTCAAGCGGGAGCGGGTACAATGAGCAGTTCTTC; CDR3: CATSSGSGYNEQFF
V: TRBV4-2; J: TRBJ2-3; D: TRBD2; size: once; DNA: TGTGCCAGCAGCCAAGATGGACTAGCGGGACCTAAAGGGGGCACAGATACGCAGTATTTT; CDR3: CASSQDGLAGPKGGTDTQYF
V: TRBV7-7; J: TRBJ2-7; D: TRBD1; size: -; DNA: TGTGCCAGCAGCCCCCGGACAGGAGGCTACGAGCAGTACTTC; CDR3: CASSPRTGGYEQYF
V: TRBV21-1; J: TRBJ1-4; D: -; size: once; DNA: TGTGCCAGCAGCAAACTTGGACAGGGCGAAAAACTGTTTTTT; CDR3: CASSKLGQGEKLFF
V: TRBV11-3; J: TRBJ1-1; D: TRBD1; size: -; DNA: TGTGCCAGCAGCGTTCGCCTGGGAGTGACAGGGAAGGTAAGGGACACTGAAGCTTTCTTT; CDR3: CASSVRLGVTGKVRDTEAFF
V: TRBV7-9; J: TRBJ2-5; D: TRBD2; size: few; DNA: TGTGCCAGCAGCATCGGGACTAGCGTTACAGAGACCCAGTACTTC; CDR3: CASSIGTSVTETQYF
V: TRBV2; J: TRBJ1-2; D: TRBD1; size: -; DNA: TGTGCCAGCAGTGAAGCGCTTGTAGGGGGCGCGGGCGGCTACACCTTC; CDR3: CASSEALVGGAGGYTF
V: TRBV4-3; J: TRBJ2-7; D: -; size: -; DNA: TGCGCCAGCAGCCAAGATCGGAGGGGAGCGGTGTACTTC; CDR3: CASSQDRRGAVYF
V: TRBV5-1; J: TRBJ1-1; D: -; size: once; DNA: TGCGCCAGCAGCTATAGGGGCTTGACGAACACTGAAGCTTTCTTT; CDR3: CASSYRGLTNTEAFF
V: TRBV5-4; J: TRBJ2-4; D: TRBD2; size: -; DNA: TGTGCCAGCAGCTTGAGGCGGGGGTTGGGCAAAAACATTCAGTACTTC; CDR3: CASSLRRGLGKNIQYF